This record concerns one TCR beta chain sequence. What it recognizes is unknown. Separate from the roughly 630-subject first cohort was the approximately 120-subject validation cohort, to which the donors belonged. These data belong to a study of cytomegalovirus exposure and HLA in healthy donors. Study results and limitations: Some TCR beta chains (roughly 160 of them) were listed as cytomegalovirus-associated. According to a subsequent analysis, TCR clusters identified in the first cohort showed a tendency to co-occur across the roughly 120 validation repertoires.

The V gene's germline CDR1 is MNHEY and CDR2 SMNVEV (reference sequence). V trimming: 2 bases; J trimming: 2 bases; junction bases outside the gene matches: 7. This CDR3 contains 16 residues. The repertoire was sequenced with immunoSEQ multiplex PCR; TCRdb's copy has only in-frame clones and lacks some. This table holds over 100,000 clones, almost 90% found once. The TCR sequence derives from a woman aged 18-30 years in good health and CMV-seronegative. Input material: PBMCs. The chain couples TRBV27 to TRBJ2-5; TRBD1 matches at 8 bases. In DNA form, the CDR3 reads TGTGCCAGCAGTTTACTCCGGGACAGGCTACAAGAGACCCAGTACTTC. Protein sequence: CASSLLRDRLQETQYF.